This passage covers 19 T cell receptor beta chains from one sample sequenced in a study of cytomegalovirus exposure and HLA in healthy donors. Primers included in the PCR were 60 Vbeta and 13 Jbeta primers. Method: immunoSEQ multiplex PCR; TCRdb's copy keeps in-frame clones and lacks some. Of some 160,000 clones listed, roughly 88% are singletons. The material sequenced was PBMCs. These receptors were obtained from a woman aged 18-29 years in good health and CMV-seronegative.

The chain recombines TRBV19 with TRBJ2-7; 7 positions agree with TRBD2. Germline loops: CDR1 LNHDA, CDR2 SQIVND (reference sequence). Trimming at V came to 3 bases and at J to 3 bases, leaving 5 bases not matched to a gene. The CDR3 sequence is 14 residues long. CDR3 sequence reads: CASSIRLAVYEQYF. CDR3 nucleotides: TGTGCCAGTAGTATTAGGCTAGCGGTCTACGAGCAGTACTTC.

The table lists this clone with a count of one. CDR3 residues: CASSSNRGLVYGYTF. The CDR3 DNA is TGTGCCAGCAGTTCAAACAGGGGGCTGGTCTATGGCTACACCTTC. The gene calls are TRBV6-5 and TRBJ1-2, with TRBD1 matching over 9 bases. This CDR3 region has 15 residues. The J segment lost 4 bases and the V segment lost 4 bases, leaving 7 bases of the junction unmatched. Germline CDR1 MNHEY, CDR2 SVGAGI.

V and J are TRBV6-1 and TRBJ1-1; possibly TRBD1 for D (6 bases). The CDR3 is 11 residues long. V gave up 6 bases and J gave up 8 bases, with 10 bases separating them. Germline V gene data show CDR1 as MNHNS and CDR2 as SASEGT. CDR3 sequence (DNA): TGTGCCAGCAGGGGGGACAACGAAGCTTTCTTT. Its translation is CASRGDNEAFF.

The J gene is TRBJ2-2, the V gene TRBV6-4; D might be TRBD1 (5 bases). V lost 5 bases and J lost 3, with 13 bases in between. Germline values: CDR1 MRHNA, CDR2 SNTAGT. CDR3 length equals 15 residues. CDR3 residues: CASSSEDTDTGELFF. The CDR3 DNA follows: TGTGCCAGCAGTTCCGAGGACACCGACACCGGGGAGCTGTTTTTT.

V and J are TRBV18 and TRBJ2-4; 7 nucleotides line up with TRBD1. V shed 1 base, J shed 15 bases, and the junction held 9 bases outside the gene matches. CDR3 length: 13 amino acids. The V gene's germline CDR1 is KGHSH and CDR2 LQKENI. The CDR3 DNA reads TGTGCCAGCTCACCACTACAACAGGGGAATCTGTACTTC. Its protein product is CASSPLQQGNLYF.

The rearrangement links TRBV19 to TRBJ2-5; weak D call: TRBD1 (6 bases). V was trimmed by 6 bases and J by 4 bases, leaving 12 bases between them. Germline V gene sequence: CDR1 LNHDA, CDR2 SQIVND (reference sequence). The CDR3 consists of 13 residues. The chain's CDR3 is CASSANRVETQYF. Written as DNA, the CDR3 is TGTGCCAGTAGCGCAAACAGGGTAGAGACCCAGTACTTC.

The V gene is TRBV7-9, the J gene TRBJ1-2; no clear D gene. The CDR3 contains 13 residues. The germline V and J ends were trimmed by 6 bases and 1 base, with 9 bases remaining between them. Germline V gives CDR1 SEHNR, CDR2 FQNEAQ (reference sequence). The CDR3 sequence is CASSLQINYGYTF. Written as DNA, the CDR3 is TGTGCCAGCAGTCTACAGATTAACTATGGCTACACCTTC.

The chain has TRBV28 and TRBJ2-7; 7 bases are a match to TRBD1. Germline CDR1 is MDHEN and CDR2 is SYDVKM. V lost 5 bases to trimming and J lost 2 bases; unmatched junction nucleotides: 9. The CDR3 extends over 15 amino acids. The CDR3 region has the DNA TGTGCCAGCAGTCCCGGCACAACAGGGGCCTACGAGCAGTACTTC. It codes for CASSPGTTGAYEQYF.

In DNA form, the CDR3 reads TGTGCCAGCAGCGTAGAAGTGCGTACTGGAAACACCATATATTTT. This codes for CASSVEVRTGNTIYF. V and J are TRBV9 and TRBJ1-3; D is unclear. Germline V gives CDR1 SGDLS, CDR2 YYNGEE. V lost 0 bases and J 2 bases, leaving 9 bases between the germline ends. CDR3 length: 15 residues.

The V and J genes are TRBV2 and TRBJ2-3; 8 bases align to TRBD1. V dropped 6 bases and J dropped 5; count of bases not matched to a gene: 13. CDR1 is SNHLY, CDR2 FYNNEI, per germline. This CDR3 comprises 16 residues. The CDR3 reads CASSARRQGAKDTQYF. In nucleotides, the CDR3 is TGTGCCAGCAGCGCCCGGAGGCAGGGGGCGAAAGATACGCAGTATTTT.

The sample holds a few counts of this clone. This chain joins TRBV5-3 and TRBJ1-2; TRBD1 is a possible D gene (6 bases). TRBV5-3 is an ORF, and what it does is uncertain. V lost 4 bases, J lost 3 bases, and 13 bases lay in between. The CDR3 loop spans 14 amino acids. In DNA form, the CDR3 reads TGTGCCAGAAGCCAGCGAGAGGGGGACTATGGCTACACCTTC. This codes for CARSQREGDYGYTF.

The V gene is TRBV5-1, the J gene TRBJ2-7; 7 bases are shared with TRBD1. Trimming removed 4 bases from V and 4 bases from J; junction bases left unmatched: 5. The germline CDR1 and CDR2 sequences are SGHRS and YFSETQ. The CDR3 contains 13 residues. CDR3 protein: CASSPRGQYEQYF. As DNA, the CDR3 is TGCGCCAGCAGCCCTCGGGGACAGTACGAGCAGTACTTC.

This rearrangement joins TRBV2 to TRBJ1-1, with 9 bases that match TRBD1. The V gene's germline CDR1 is SNHLY and CDR2 FYNNEI. The CDR3 is made up of 19 amino acids. J was trimmed by 0 bases and V by 2 bases; bases with no gene match: 13. The CDR3 loop is CASSEKLTGGTGVNTEAFF. The CDR3 coding sequence is TGTGCCAGCAGTGAAAAATTAACAGGGGGCACGGGGGTGAACACTGAAGCTTTCTTT.

This clone appeared a single time. This chain connects TRBV7-2 to TRBJ1-2, with 8 bases lining up with TRBD1. The CDR3 length is 13 residues. Unmatched junction bases numbered 4, after V lost 6 bases and J lost 4 bases. Germline loops: CDR1 SGHTA, CDR2 FQGNSA. CDR3 DNA: TGTGCCAGCAGTTCAGACAGGGGCTATGGCTACACCTTC. Translating it yields CASSSDRGYGYTF.

The chain links TRBV6-1 to TRBJ1-5, with no clear D. The CDR3 is made up of 15 amino acids. V lost 1 base and J lost 6, with 13 bases in between. CDR1 is MNHNS and CDR2 is SASEGT in the germline V gene. The CDR3 DNA sequence: TGTGCCAGCAGTGAAGGGCCGGGGTGGGGTCAGCCCCAGCATTTT. Translation gives CASSEGPGWGQPQHF.

The chain links TRBV30 to TRBJ2-1, with 15 bases fitting TRBD2. Per the germline V gene, CDR1 is GTSNPN and CDR2 is SVGIG (reference sequence). The V gene end was trimmed by 5 bases and the J gene end by 12 bases; junction bases not matched to a gene: 5. This CDR3 spans 13 amino acids. CDR3 residues: CAWGGGLAGGQFF. The CDR3, as DNA: TGTGCCTGGGGAGGGGGACTAGCGGGGGGGCAGTTCTTC.

As concerns this clone: Other DNA sequences in the sample encode the same CDR3. The CDR3, as DNA: TGTGCCAGCAGTCTCCTGACAGGGAGCTATGGCTACACCTTC. Translating gives CASSLLTGSYGYTF. The chain has TRBV28 and TRBJ1-2, with 7 bases lining up with TRBD1. This CDR3 is 14 amino acids long. CDR1 is MDHEN, CDR2 SYDVKM, per germline. V gave up 5 bases and J gave up 4 bases; unmatched junction bases: 7.

The chain uses TRBV30 and TRBJ2-7; 7 nucleotides align to TRBD1. Looked up from germline, CDR1 is GTSNPN and CDR2 is SVGIG (reference sequence). This CDR3 is built from 16 residues. V lost 5 bases, J lost 0 bases, and 13 bases stayed unmatched. The DNA of the CDR3 is TGTGCCTGGGGGGCGAGATGGACAGGCATCTCCTACGAGCAGTACTTC. This gives the protein CAWGARWTGISYEQYF.

J is TRBJ1-1 and V is TRBV7-8; D not resolved. V was pared by 6 bases and J by 0 bases, with 8 bases between. Germline-derived CDR1 and CDR2 are SGHVS and FQNEAQ. The CDR3 covers 13 residues. Here the CDR3 reads CASSPQMNTEAFF. The CDR3 nucleotides read TGTGCCAGCAGTCCACAGATGAACACTGAAGCTTTCTTT.